Below are 31 T cell receptor beta chains sequenced from a single sample in a study of shared clonotypes between healthy human individuals. Only in-frame clones appear in the TCRdb table, and some are missing; sequencing was by immunoSEQ multiplex PCR. The table lists over a million clones, around 98% of them singletons. Sequenced: naive CD4+ T cells sorted from blood. Stated subset: CD45RA+ positively selected. These receptors came from a young man in good health.

As to this clone: The identical CDR3 is also encoded by other nucleotide sequences in the sample. V and J are TRBV6-1 and TRBJ1-4, with D maybe TRBD1 (5 bases). Germline lookup yields CDR1 MNHNS and CDR2 SASEGT. The CDR3 is made up of 14 amino acids. V lost 0 bases to trimming and J lost 8 bases, with 10 bases between them. The CDR3 reads CASSEAGGDEKLFF. The CDR3, as DNA: TGTGCCAGCAGTGAAGCCGGAGGGGACGAAAAACTGTTTTTT.

The count of this clone is one. The chain carries TRBV25-1 and TRBJ1-5; D uncertain. Deletions cut 4 bases from V and 4 bases from J, with 5 bases between. Germline V lookup: CDR1 MGHDK, CDR2 SYGVNS. The CDR3 length is 12 residues. Here the CDR3 reads CASSAANQPQHF. CDR3 nucleotides: TGTGCCAGCAGTGCGGCGAATCAGCCCCAGCATTTT.

This clone is a singleton in its sample. This rearrangement joins TRBV27 to TRBJ1-2; 11 positions match TRBD1. The CDR3 spans 16 residues. V was clipped by 5 bases and J by 7 bases; unmatched bases: 12. The germline gives CDR1 MNHEY, CDR2 SMNVEV (reference sequence). CDR3 nucleotide sequence: TGTGCCAGCAGTCACCTCCCGGGACAGGGGGTAGCTGGCTACACCTTC. Translated: CASSHLPGQGVAGYTF.

This chain uses TRBV30 with TRBJ2-7; no reliable D call. V gave up 4 bases and J gave up 0 bases, with 19 bases separating them. In germline, CDR1 is GTSNPN, CDR2 SVGIG (reference sequence). The CDR3 runs to 16 residues. The CDR3 reads CAWTPLGHPDSYEQYF. The CDR3 DNA reads TGTGCCTGGACCCCCTTAGGGCATCCCGACTCCTACGAGCAGTACTTC.

This chain joins TRBV5-4 and TRBJ2-7; 9 bases are a match to TRBD2. After removal of 4 bases from V and 5 bases from J, the junction contained 13 bases not matched to a gene. The CDR3 loop spans 16 amino acids. Per germline, CDR1 SGHNT and CDR2 YYREEE (reference sequence). The CDR3 DNA sequence: TGTGCCAGCAGCCGAGGCGTTAGCGGGAGAGGGAACGAGCAGTACTTC. This gives the protein CASSRGVSGRGNEQYF.

V and J are TRBV28 and TRBJ1-2; D is unresolved. This CDR3 has 13 residues. V lost 7 bases and J 5 bases, leaving 14 bases between the germline ends. From germline, CDR1 is MDHEN and CDR2 SYDVKM. CDR3 amino acids: CASKHRAKYGYTF. CDR3 coding DNA: TGTGCCAGCAAACACAGAGCGAAATATGGCTACACCTTC.

J is TRBJ2-3 and V is TRBV7-2, with D possibly being TRBD1 (6 bases). V was cut by 6 bases and J by 6 bases, with 13 bases left in between. Germline lookup yields CDR1 SGHTA and CDR2 FQGNSA. The length of the CDR3 is 13 residues. CDR3 residues: CASSKQGSDTQYF. The CDR3 DNA follows: TGTGCCAGCAGTAAACAGGGTTCTGATACGCAGTATTTT.

As for this clone: Other DNA sequences of this sample code for an identical CDR3. The gene calls are TRBV28 and TRBJ2-3, with 12 nucleotides matching TRBD2. CDR1 and CDR2 from the germline V gene are MDHEN and SYDVKM. The CDR3 is 16 amino acids. Trimming removed 5 bases from V and 0 bases from J; junction bases left unmatched: 3. CDR3 sequence: CASSLGLAGSTDTQYF. The CDR3 DNA reads as TGTGCCAGCAGTCTCGGACTAGCGGGGAGCACAGATACGCAGTATTTT.

The V call is TRBV28, the J call TRBJ2-2; D uncertain. CDR3 length: 13 amino acids. Germline CDR1 is MDHEN and CDR2 is SYDVKM. V was shortened by 3 bases and J by 5 bases, with 7 bases between the two germline ends. The CDR3 DNA is TGTGCCAGCAGTTTCCTTCGGACCGGGGAGCTGTTTTTT. Translating it yields CASSFLRTGELFF.

V is TRBV5-1 and J is TRBJ1-1, with 10 bases lining up with TRBD1. In germline, CDR1 is SGHRS, CDR2 YFSETQ. The CDR3 runs to 16 residues. The V gene end was trimmed by 3 bases and the J gene end by 5 bases; junction bases not matched to a gene: 10. For the CDR3, the DNA is TGCGCCAGCAGCTACAGGACCGGGACAGGGGTTACTGAAGCTTTCTTT. It encodes CASSYRTGTGVTEAFF.

This chain links TRBV7-9 with TRBJ2-1; D is perhaps TRBD2 (6 bases). The ends were cut back, 5 bases at V and 5 bases at J, with 13 bases in the middle. The CDR3 has 14 residues. Germline V gene sequence: CDR1 SEHNR, CDR2 FQNEAQ (reference sequence). This CDR3 is CASSRGTGDNEQFF. The CDR3 region has the DNA TGTGCCAGCAGCCGCGGGACGGGCGACAATGAGCAGTTCTTC.

V gene TRBV5-1 combines with J gene TRBJ2-3; 8 bases agree with TRBD2. Germline V gives CDR1 SGHRS, CDR2 YFSETQ. Losses at the gene ends were 7 bases for V and 5 bases for J; bases not matched to a gene: 9. This CDR3 has 14 amino acids. This CDR3 reads CASAPSGLVDTQYF. In nucleotides, the CDR3 is TGCGCCAGCGCTCCCTCGGGACTAGTAGATACGCAGTATTTT.

The rearrangement joins TRBV18 to TRBJ1-5; 7 bases map to TRBD1. Germline V gene data show CDR1 as KGHSH and CDR2 as LQKENI. The CDR3 totals 15 residues. The trim removed 3 bases at V and 5 bases at J, leaving 7 bases unmatched. This CDR3 is CASSPAGQGDQPQHF. The DNA of the CDR3 is TGTGCCAGCTCACCGGCGGGGCAGGGGGATCAGCCCCAGCATTTT.

The sample holds one count of this clone. The chain recombines TRBV19 with TRBJ2-1, with a possible D match to TRBD1 (6 bases). The CDR3 covers 17 residues. V shed 5 bases and J shed 9 bases, with 26 bases lying between them. Germline assignment: CDR1 LNHDA and CDR2 SQIVND (reference sequence). The CDR3 protein is CASSRAGESLGPSEQFF. CDR3 coding DNA: TGTGCCAGTAGTCGGGCAGGGGAGTCCCTCGGACCAAGTGAGCAGTTCTTC.

The chain is built from TRBV14 and TRBJ2-3; 10 bases are shared with TRBD2. This CDR3 is built from 17 residues. Trimming took 0 bases from V and 6 from J; bases not matched to a gene: 9. CDR1 and CDR2 from the germline V gene are SGHDN and FVKESK. As DNA, the CDR3 is TGTGCCAGCAGCCAAGAGTTGCTAGCGGGAGTCGCGGATACGCAGTATTTT. Translating gives CASSQELLAGVADTQYF.

The chain combines TRBV21-1 with TRBJ2-5; the tabulated D call, TRBD1, remains unverified against the DNA. TRBV21-1 represents a pseudogene. The CDR3 covers 15 residues. The CDR3 is CASSKGRDRGPTQYF. Written as DNA, the CDR3 is TGTGCCAGCAGCAAAGGGCGGGACAGGGGGCCTACCCAGTACTTC.

The V gene is TRBV6-5, the J gene TRBJ1-3; D not resolved. Trimming pared 4 bases from V and 4 bases from J, leaving 17 bases between. Germline V gene data show CDR1 as MNHEY and CDR2 as SVGAGI. The CDR3 sequence is 16 residues long. The CDR3 spells CASSSRYHLQGNTIYF. Written as DNA, the CDR3 is TGTGCCAGCAGTTCTCGGTACCATTTACAGGGAAACACCATATATTTT.

The chain is built from TRBV7-9 and TRBJ2-7; D not certain. V dropped 1 base and J dropped 5 bases, with 18 bases sitting between them. The V gene's germline CDR1 is SEHNR and CDR2 FQNEAQ (reference sequence). The CDR3 runs 16 residues. In nucleotides, the CDR3 is TGTGCCAGCAGCTTAGTACTATTGGGAATTCACAACGAGCAGTACTTC. It specifies CASSLVLLGIHNEQYF.

Details on this clone: Other DNA sequences in the same sample also yield this CDR3. V gene TRBV5-1 combines with J gene TRBJ2-1, with no clear D. V gave up 0 bases and J gave up 9 bases, with 7 bases separating them. Germline CDR1 reads SGHRS; CDR2 reads YFSETQ. The CDR3 sequence is 12 residues long. In DNA form, the CDR3 reads TGCGCCAGCAGCTTGGGAGGTCCTGAGCAGTTCTTC. Amino acids: CASSLGGPEQFF.

This clone came up once. The V call is TRBV27, the J call TRBJ1-2; D gene uncertain. Per germline, CDR1 MNHEY and CDR2 SMNVEV (reference sequence). CDR3 size: 13 residues. The V gene lost 8 bases and the J gene lost 0 bases, with 10 bases spanning the gap. In DNA, the CDR3 is TGTGCCAGCTCGTCAGAAGCTAACTATGGCTACACCTTC. Translation: CASSSEANYGYTF.

V is TRBV6-5 and J is TRBJ2-3; the match to TRBD2 covers 7 bases. This CDR3 has 14 amino acids. Per germline, CDR1 MNHEY and CDR2 SVGAGI. Trimming removed 5 bases from V and 5 bases from J; junction bases left unmatched: 7. The CDR3 reads CASSNLAVIDTQYF. CDR3 nucleotides: TGTGCCAGCAGTAATCTAGCGGTCATAGATACGCAGTATTTT.

Concerning this clone: At the DNA level, this CDR3 is encoded by other sequences in the same sample as well. The chain is built from TRBV9 and TRBJ2-7, with a possible D match to TRBD2 (5 bases). V was trimmed by 0 bases and J by 7 bases, leaving 11 bases between them. Looked up from germline, CDR1 is SGDLS and CDR2 is YYNGEE. The CDR3 is made up of 13 amino acids. CDR3 nucleotide sequence: TGTGCCAGCAGCGTAGTCGGGGTGGGGGAGCAGTACTTC. It is translated as CASSVVGVGEQYF.

This chain's CDR3 is CASSLSRQTFF. The CDR3 coding sequence is TGTGCCAGCAGTTTAAGCCGCCAGACTTTCTTT. The chain uses TRBV28 and TRBJ1-1, with D uncertain. The ends were cut back, 2 bases at V and 12 bases at J, with 10 bases in the middle. The germline gives CDR1 MDHEN, CDR2 SYDVKM. The CDR3 runs to 11 residues.

The chain combines TRBV7-3 with TRBJ2-3, with unresolved D. Trimming took 3 bases from V and 0 from J, leaving 10 bases between them. Germline V gene sequence: CDR1 SGHTA, CDR2 FQGTGA. CDR3 length: 15 amino acids. The CDR3: CASSFDGDSTDTQYF. The DNA for the CDR3 is TGTGCCAGCAGCTTCGACGGTGATAGCACAGATACGCAGTATTTT.

The chain recombines TRBV7-9 with TRBJ2-1; 10 nucleotides line up with TRBD1. The length of the CDR3 is 15 residues. The V and J ends lost 6 bases and 3 bases, in that order; junction bases with no gene match: 5. Germline CDR1 reads SEHNR; CDR2 reads FQNEAQ (reference sequence). The CDR3 DNA is TGTGCCAGCAGTACCGGACAGGGGGACTACAATGAGCAGTTCTTC. This encodes CASSTGQGDYNEQFF.

The chain joins TRBV7-7 to TRBJ2-1; 9 bases are shared with TRBD1. This CDR3 region has 14 residues. J gave up 6 bases and V 1 base, and 1 base lay outside the gene matches. The germline gives CDR1 SSHAT, CDR2 FNYEAQ (reference sequence). CDR3 sequence: CASSLGGQGNEQFF. Here the CDR3 DNA reads TGTGCCAGCAGCTTAGGGGGACAGGGCAATGAGCAGTTCTTC.

The gene calls are TRBV10-3 and TRBJ2-7; D may be TRBD1 or TRBD2 (6 bases each). The CDR3 covers 16 residues. The germline gives CDR1 ENHRY, CDR2 SYGVKD. V was clipped by 2 bases and J by 0 bases, with 14 bases between them. CDR3 nucleotides: TGTGCCATCAGTGAGCCCAAACGGGGGCCCTCCTACGAGCAGTACTTC. Translated: CAISEPKRGPSYEQYF.

The chain couples TRBV6-5 to TRBJ2-7; the D gene is possibly TRBD2 (6 bases). CDR1 and CDR2 (germline): MNHEY, SVGAGI. Between the trimmed V and J ends, which lost 0 bases and 7 bases, there was a span of 13 bases. The CDR3 sequence is 14 residues long. In DNA form, the CDR3 reads TGTGCCAGCAGTTACTCGACGGGAGTGAGGGAGCAGTACTTC. This sequence encodes CASSYSTGVREQYF.

The chain joins TRBV15 to TRBJ2-7; 7 bases fit TRBD2. Germline CDR1 is LNHNV and CDR2 is YYDKDF (reference sequence). Germline trimming cut 0 bases from V and 3 bases from J; bases unmatched to any gene: 2. The CDR3 runs 14 residues. The CDR3: CATSREPGGYEQYF. In DNA, the CDR3 is TGTGCCACCAGCAGAGAGCCGGGAGGCTACGAGCAGTACTTC.

The rearrangement links TRBV5-1 to TRBJ2-5; 7 bases match TRBD1. This CDR3 has 14 amino acids. Germline loops: CDR1 SGHRS, CDR2 YFSETQ. The V and J ends lost 4 bases and 4 bases, in that order; junction bases with no gene match: 7. CDR3 in amino acids: CASSTGQLGETQYF. In DNA form, the CDR3 reads TGCGCCAGCAGCACGGGACAGCTGGGAGAGACCCAGTACTTC.

J is TRBJ2-7 and V is TRBV18, with 7 bases fitting TRBD1. Germline CDR1 KGHSH, CDR2 LQKENI. After removal of 4 bases from V and 5 bases from J, the junction contained 5 bases not matched to a gene. The length of the CDR3 is 13 residues. CDR3 region: CASSQKQGNEQYF. For the CDR3, the DNA is TGTGCCAGCTCACAGAAACAGGGGAACGAGCAGTACTTC.